These 7 T cell receptor beta chains originate from one sample sequenced in a study of T-cell reconstitution after alpha-beta-depleted transplantation in children (TCRdb year 2016). Library prep was done by PCR. TCRdb lists the instrument as Illumina HiSeq 2500. Molecular barcoding was employed in the preparation of TCR libraries, with unique molecular identifiers being used to normalize TCRbeta repertoire quantification. TCRdb ran its own pipeline on the public reads, namely fastp trimming at Q25 and MiXCR clone calling, and kept in-frame beta chains. When rows share a CDR3 protein, they turn into one entry using the most common DNA and genes. Recorded for this sample are nearly 400,000 distinct CDR3 sequences; around 21% of them occurred a single time. Around 3.9% of the sample is taken by the ten largest. Specimen: PBMCs from the stem cell graft donor, collected from the stem cell graft. The receptors shown here come from a human donor who donated a stem cell graft to a child with acute myeloid leukemia.

There are many counts of this clonotype. The J gene is TRBJ2-1, the V gene TRBV29-1, with 11 bases aligning to TRBD2. V was pared by 5 bases and J by 6 bases, with 3 bases of the junction left unmatched. CDR3 size: 13 residues. Germline V gene lookup returns CDR1 SQVTM and CDR2 ANQGSEA. This CDR3 is CSVTSGRGNEQFF. The CDR3 nucleotides are TGCAGCGTTACTAGCGGGAGAGGCAATGAGCAGTTCTTC.

The chain employs TRBV5-1 and TRBJ2-1; 9 bases line up with TRBD2. Per germline, CDR1 SGHRS and CDR2 YFSETQ. Germline trimming cut 0 bases from V and 5 bases from J; bases unmatched to any gene: 15. The CDR3 extends over 19 amino acids. Here the CDR3 reads CASSLDPPFAGGPDNEQFF. Written as DNA, the CDR3 is TGCGCCAGCAGCTTGGATCCTCCCTTCGCGGGAGGGCCTGACAATGAGCAGTTCTTC.

The V gene is TRBV5-1, the J gene TRBJ2-2; 8 bases match TRBD1. Germline V gene lookup returns CDR1 SGHRS and CDR2 YFSETQ. The CDR3 contains 15 residues. J was trimmed by 1 base and V by 3 bases; bases with no gene match: 2. The CDR3, as DNA: TGCGCCAGCAGCTCGGGACAGGAGAACACCGGGGAGCTGTTTTTT. This codes for CASSSGQENTGELFF.

The sample holds many counts of this clonotype. The chain recombines TRBV12-3 or TRBV12-4 with TRBJ2-1, with 7 bases that match TRBD2. J was trimmed by 5 bases and V by 3 bases; bases with no gene match: 10. This CDR3 has 16 residues. This CDR3 reads CASSLGTSDTHNEQFF. As DNA, the CDR3 is TGTGCCAGCAGTTTGGGAACTAGCGACACCCACAATGAGCAGTTCTTC.

A few counts support this clonotype. V is TRBV29-1 and J is TRBJ2-3; 12 bases match TRBD2. The trim removed 0 bases at V and 4 bases at J, leaving 2 bases unmatched. The CDR3 runs to 15 residues. Germline V gene lookup returns CDR1 SQVTM and CDR2 ANQGSEA. CDR3 DNA sequence: TGCAGCGTTGAAGAGACTAGCGGGAGCCCAGATACGCAGTATTTT. Translated: CSVEETSGSPDTQYF.

This clonotype was detected only a few times. The rearrangement joins TRBV5-6 to TRBJ2-3; no reliable D call. The V end was cut by 4 bases, the J end by 6 bases, with 15 bases between. There are 14 residues in the CDR3. Germline loops: CDR1 SGHDT, CDR2 YYEEEE. CDR3 DNA: TGTGCCAGCAGCCCCCCCGGTCGGGCTGATACGCAGTATTTT. It codes for CASSPPGRADTQYF. The full variable domain, with the rest looked up from reference TRBV5-6 and TRBJ2-3, is DAGVTQSPTHLIKTRGQQVTLRCSPKSGHDTVSWYQQALGQGPQFIFQYYEEEERQRGNFPDRFSGHQFPNYSSELNVNALLLGDSALYLCASSPPGRADTQYFGPGTRLTVL.

CDR3 sequence: CASSVVTGGYNEQFF. CDR3 DNA: TGTGCCAGCAGTGTTGTTACAGGAGGGTACAATGAGCAGTTCTTC. V usage is TRBV6-1 and J usage is TRBJ2-1, with TRBD2 as a possible D gene (6 bases). Germline V lookup: CDR1 MNHNS, CDR2 SASEGT. There are 15 residues in the CDR3. Trimming took 4 bases from V and 4 from J, leaving 14 bases between them.